A selection of T cell receptor beta chains follows, all from one sample in a study of blood T cell repertoires in COVID-19. Profiling relied on immunoSEQ multiplex PCR, and the TCRdb table lists in-frame clones only, not all of them. The sample gives around 200,000 clones, approximately 86% of which show up once; roughly 7.3% is in the top ten. The specimen was peripheral blood. The receptor set was obtained from a woman of 80 years or more in a cohort sampled during active or convalescent COVID-19. Both conserved end residues are part of each CDR3. The order of the fields is CDR3 DNA, CDR3 protein, V gene, clone size, D gene, J gene. D genes are given only for firm matches. For some rows the clone size is stated as once, few or many, or as a class when expanded; others skip it.

CDR3 DNA: TGTGCCAGCAGTGAATCCGGGACAGGGTATTTT; CDR3 protein: CASSESGTGYF; V gene: TRBV2; clone size: NA; D gene: TRBD1; J gene: TRBJ1-6
CDR3 DNA: TGTGCCAGCAGCCGAGGCGGGGCCCTAGCCAAAAACATTCAGTACTTC; CDR3 protein: CASSRGGALAKNIQYF; V gene: TRBV11-3; clone size: NA; D gene: NA; J gene: TRBJ2-4
CDR3 DNA: TGTGCCAGTAGTAAACGGGGAGGGAACACTGAAGCTTTCTTT; CDR3 protein: CASSKRGGNTEAFF; V gene: TRBV19; clone size: NA; D gene: NA; J gene: TRBJ1-1
CDR3 DNA: TGTGCCAGCAGTGACACGACAGTCGGTTCACCCCTCCACTTT; CDR3 protein: CASSDTTVGSPLHF; V gene: TRBV6-4; clone size: NA; D gene: NA; J gene: TRBJ1-6
CDR3 DNA: TGCGCCAGCAGCCAAGTACTAGCGGGGCCCCACGAGCAGTACTTC; CDR3 protein: CASSQVLAGPHEQYF; V gene: TRBV4-3; clone size: once; D gene: TRBD2; J gene: TRBJ2-7
CDR3 DNA: TGTGCCAGCTCACCGAAGATACGGGACAGGGGAAATTCACCCCTCCACTTT; CDR3 protein: CASSPKIRDRGNSPLHF; V gene: TRBV18; clone size: NA; D gene: TRBD1; J gene: TRBJ1-6
CDR3 DNA: TGCGCCAGCAGCCCCATCGACAGGGATCAAGAGACCCAGTACTTC; CDR3 protein: CASSPIDRDQETQYF; V gene: TRBV10-2; clone size: NA; D gene: TRBD1; J gene: TRBJ2-5
CDR3 DNA: TGTGCCAGCAGCGGGACTAGCGGGGTCACCTACAATGAGCAGTTCTTC; CDR3 protein: CASSGTSGVTYNEQFF; V gene: TRBV5-4; clone size: NA; D gene: TRBD2; J gene: TRBJ2-1
CDR3 DNA: TGTGCCAGCAGTTCCCTAGCGGGAGGGCCGAGCCCAGAGACCCAGTACTTC; CDR3 protein: CASSSLAGGPSPETQYF; V gene: TRBV27; clone size: NA; D gene: TRBD2; J gene: TRBJ2-5
CDR3 DNA: TGTGCCAGCTCACTTGGGACAGGGGGCACGGGCACTGAAGCTTTCTTT; CDR3 protein: CASSLGTGGTGTEAFF; V gene: TRBV18; clone size: NA; D gene: TRBD1; J gene: TRBJ1-1
CDR3 DNA: TGCGCCAGCAGCTCGGGCGACAGGAGCACAGATACGCAGTATTTT; CDR3 protein: CASSSGDRSTDTQYF; V gene: TRBV5-1; clone size: NA; D gene: NA; J gene: TRBJ2-3
CDR3 DNA: TGTGCCAGCAGCGTAGCGGGTAGCACAGATACGCAGTATTTT; CDR3 protein: CASSVAGSTDTQYF; V gene: TRBV6-2/TRBV6-3; clone size: once; D gene: TRBD2; J gene: TRBJ2-3
CDR3 DNA: TGTGCCAGTAGTATAGTCCCTAACAATGAGCAGTTCTTC; CDR3 protein: CASSIVPNNEQFF; V gene: TRBV19; clone size: NA; D gene: NA; J gene: TRBJ2-1
CDR3 DNA: TGTGCCAGCAGCTTTGGGGGACTAGCGGGAGGGACATCCTACAATGAGCAGTTCTTC; CDR3 protein: CASSFGGLAGGTSYNEQFF; V gene: TRBV7-9; clone size: NA; D gene: TRBD2; J gene: TRBJ2-1
CDR3 DNA: TGTGCCAGCAGTCCGAGAACGGACAGTGTGGAAAAACTGTTTTTT; CDR3 protein: CASSPRTDSVEKLFF; V gene: TRBV11-3; clone size: NA; D gene: NA; J gene: TRBJ1-4
CDR3 DNA: TGTGCCAGCAAGAGCGGGGGGGCCATCGAGACCCAGTACTTC; CDR3 protein: CASKSGGAIETQYF; V gene: TRBV27; clone size: NA; D gene: TRBD2; J gene: TRBJ2-5
CDR3 DNA: TGTGCCAGCAGTAGGACTACGAACACTGAAGCTTTCTTT; CDR3 protein: CASSRTTNTEAFF; V gene: TRBV12-3/TRBV12-4; clone size: NA; D gene: NA; J gene: TRBJ1-1
CDR3 DNA: TGCGCCAGCAGCCAAGTGGTCAGGGAGGTCTACGAGCAGTACTTC; CDR3 protein: CASSQVVREVYEQYF; V gene: TRBV4-3; clone size: NA; D gene: NA; J gene: TRBJ2-7
CDR3 DNA: TGCAGTGCTAGCTCTGGCTACACCTTC; CDR3 protein: CSASSGYTF; V gene: TRBV20-1; clone size: once; D gene: NA; J gene: TRBJ1-2
CDR3 DNA: TGTGCCAGCAGTTCGGTCGGGATTGTGTGGACCGGGGAGCTGTTTTTT; CDR3 protein: CASSSVGIVWTGELFF; V gene: TRBV27; clone size: NA; D gene: NA; J gene: TRBJ2-2
CDR3 DNA: TGTGCCAGCAGCTTTATCGGGGGTCTTAACACCGGGGAGCTGTTTTTT; CDR3 protein: CASSFIGGLNTGELFF; V gene: TRBV5-5; clone size: NA; D gene: NA; J gene: TRBJ2-2
CDR3 DNA: TGCGCCAGCCGCGACCTAGCGGGAGGGAGGGCAGATACGCAGTATTTT; CDR3 protein: CASRDLAGGRADTQYF; V gene: TRBV10-2; clone size: NA; D gene: TRBD2; J gene: TRBJ2-3
CDR3 DNA: TGTGCCAGCAGCGCCCCCCATCCTACGAACACCGGGGAGCTGTTTTTT; CDR3 protein: CASSAPHPTNTGELFF; V gene: TRBV9; clone size: NA; D gene: NA; J gene: TRBJ2-2
CDR3 DNA: TGTGCCAGCTCACTCTTTGGACAGGGCGATCAGCCCCAGCATTTT; CDR3 protein: CASSLFGQGDQPQHF; V gene: TRBV18; clone size: NA; D gene: TRBD1; J gene: TRBJ1-5
CDR3 DNA: TGTGCCACCCAGACAGGGGGTATAGTCTCTGAAGCTTTCTTT; CDR3 protein: CATQTGGIVSEAFF; V gene: TRBV6-5; clone size: few; D gene: TRBD1; J gene: TRBJ1-1
CDR3 DNA: TGTGCCATCAGTGAGTTAGTGAGGGAAAATTCACCCCTCCACTTT; CDR3 protein: CAISELVRENSPLHF; V gene: TRBV10-3; clone size: NA; D gene: NA; J gene: TRBJ1-6
CDR3 DNA: TGTGCCTGGGAGACAGGCGTTAATCAGCCCCAGCATTTT; CDR3 protein: CAWETGVNQPQHF; V gene: TRBV30; clone size: few; D gene: NA; J gene: TRBJ1-5
CDR3 DNA: TGTGCCAGCAGCTTAGCACAGGGTCGAAGCAATCAGCCCCAGCATTTT; CDR3 protein: CASSLAQGRSNQPQHF; V gene: TRBV7-8; clone size: NA; D gene: NA; J gene: TRBJ1-5
CDR3 DNA: TGTGCCAGCAGCGTAGGCAGCTCTGGAAACACCATATATTTT; CDR3 protein: CASSVGSSGNTIYF; V gene: TRBV7-2; clone size: NA; D gene: NA; J gene: TRBJ1-3
CDR3 DNA: TGTGCCAGCTCACCAAGGATACAGGGGTCCAATGAGCAGTTCTTC; CDR3 protein: CASSPRIQGSNEQFF; V gene: TRBV18; clone size: NA; D gene: TRBD1; J gene: TRBJ2-1
CDR3 DNA: TGCGCCAGCAGCCAAGATAAGTTCGCAGGGATTTATGGCTACACCTTC; CDR3 protein: CASSQDKFAGIYGYTF; V gene: TRBV4-3; clone size: NA; D gene: NA; J gene: TRBJ1-2
CDR3 DNA: TGTGCCAGCAGTTATCAAGGACAGTTCTCTGGAAACACCATATATTTT; CDR3 protein: CASSYQGQFSGNTIYF; V gene: TRBV6-5; clone size: few; D gene: NA; J gene: TRBJ1-3
CDR3 DNA: TGTGCCAGCTCACCGATACAGGGGCCCGGGGAGCTGTTTTTT; CDR3 protein: CASSPIQGPGELFF; V gene: TRBV18; clone size: NA; D gene: TRBD1; J gene: TRBJ2-2
CDR3 DNA: TGTGCCAGCAGGCAATCTAGCGGAGAGCAGTTCTTC; CDR3 protein: CASRQSSGEQFF; V gene: TRBV6-5; clone size: NA; D gene: TRBD2; J gene: TRBJ2-1
CDR3 DNA: TGTGCCAGCGGACAGGGGACCGGGGCCAACGTCCTGACTTTC; CDR3 protein: CASGQGTGANVLTF; V gene: TRBV27; clone size: NA; D gene: TRBD1; J gene: TRBJ2-6
CDR3 DNA: TGTGCCAGCATCTCACGGGGTACGCTAGCCAAAAACATTCAGTACTTC; CDR3 protein: CASISRGTLAKNIQYF; V gene: TRBV13; clone size: once; D gene: NA; J gene: TRBJ2-4
CDR3 DNA: TGTGCCAGCAGCTCGAGCGGCTACAATGAGCAGTTCTTC; CDR3 protein: CASSSSGYNEQFF; V gene: TRBV7-9; clone size: NA; D gene: NA; J gene: TRBJ2-1
CDR3 DNA: TGTGCCAGTAGTGTCGTCCTAGCGGGAGGGTCAGATACGCAGTATTTT; CDR3 protein: CASSVVLAGGSDTQYF; V gene: TRBV19; clone size: NA; D gene: TRBD2; J gene: TRBJ2-3
CDR3 DNA: TGTGCCAGCAGAACCGGGACAGGGGAGAATCAGCCCCAGCATTTT; CDR3 protein: CASRTGTGENQPQHF; V gene: TRBV6-5; clone size: NA; D gene: TRBD1; J gene: TRBJ1-5
CDR3 DNA: TGTGCCAGCAGCCGAGGGGGCGGGGCCAGAAAAAACATTCAGTACTTC; CDR3 protein: CASSRGGGARKNIQYF; V gene: TRBV3-1/TRBV3-2; clone size: NA; D gene: NA; J gene: TRBJ2-4
CDR3 DNA: TGTGCCAGCAGCACAAGACTAGCGGATGAGCAGTTCTTC; CDR3 protein: CASSTRLADEQFF; V gene: TRBV9; clone size: NA; D gene: TRBD2; J gene: TRBJ2-1